These T cell receptor beta chains were read from a single sample in a study of shared clonotypes between healthy human individuals. Assay: immunoSEQ multiplex PCR; the TCRdb copy retains only in-frame clones and omits some. In the table there are roughly 700,000 clones, around 74% of which are singletons. Input material: memory CD4+ T cells sorted from blood. These receptors were taken from a woman aged 25 to 45 in good health. The CDR3 runs from the conserved cysteine through the conserved F or W. Each record gives: V gene, J gene, CDR3 protein.

TRBV6-5	TRBJ1-3	CASRRQGFGNTIYF
TRBV27	TRBJ2-7	CASSLEGRTTGTDRTYEQYF
TRBV28	TRBJ2-7	CASSFTGRYEQYF
TRBV28	TRBJ2-3	CASTLSGLGTDTQYF
TRBV5-1	TRBJ1-1	CASSAGHENTEAFF
TRBV6-5	TRBJ1-1	CASSYSGTGSTEAFF
TRBV6-5	TRBJ2-1	CASSHLSGRGGEQFF
TRBV7-2	TRBJ2-1	CASSPRIGEQFF
TRBV7-3	TRBJ2-3	CASSPYLRGDTQYF
TRBV4-1	TRBJ1-5	CASSQDADLGSNQPQHF
TRBV28	TRBJ2-7	CASSLRVGEQYF
TRBV5-1	TRBJ2-7	CASSPWASVSEQYF
TRBV5-4	TRBJ1-5	CASSLDPSQPQHF
TRBV7-2	TRBJ2-1	CASSLEVLAGYNEQFF
TRBV7-3	TRBJ2-3	CASSQQGADTQYF
TRBV29-1	TRBJ2-1	CSVRTGGEQFF
TRBV18	TRBJ1-4	CASSAGLDEKLFF
TRBV5-1	TRBJ2-3	CASSLGTVTDTQYF
TRBV13	TRBJ1-4	CASSVRNNEKLFF
TRBV19	TRBJ1-1	CASSPTDRTGPPEAFF
TRBV15	TRBJ1-3	CATSRDTGISGNTIYF
TRBV7-8	TRBJ1-1	CASRRGMNTEAFF
TRBV29-1	TRBJ2-1	CSVGTSGGKNEQFF
TRBV7-2	TRBJ2-7	CASSPSGQGVYEQYF
TRBV7-9	TRBJ1-2	CASSWTGINYGYTF
TRBV7-2	TRBJ2-2	CASSSGLAGVSTGELFF
TRBV9	TRBJ2-7	CASSPQYEQYF
TRBV6-1	TRBJ1-2	CASSLGQPSNYGYTF